The 31 T cell receptor beta chains below all came from one sample that was sequenced in a study of beta chain features in type 1 diabetes. Study conclusions and caveats: People with Type 1 diabetes carried modestly yet significantly shorter TCRB CDR3s in all four CD4+ subsets.

Since all of the isolated RNA was reverse transcribed, expressed TCRB transcripts were what got sequenced. Profiling relied on immunoSEQ multiplex PCR, and the TCRdb table lists in-frame clones only, not all of them. The table includes about 340,000 clones, approximately 10% detected once. These receptors are not linked to any known antigen. The sample taken for sequencing was central memory CD4+ T cells from blood. These TCRs come from a man between 25 and 39 years old with type 1 diabetes.

This chain joins TRBV9 and TRBJ1-4; 11 bases are shared with TRBD1. CDR3 size: 14 residues. Trimming removed 5 bases from V and 8 bases from J; junction bases left unmatched: 5. Germline loops: CDR1 SGDLS, CDR2 YYNGEE. CDR3 residues: CASSGTGGPEKLFF. Here the CDR3 DNA reads TGTGCCAGCAGTGGGACAGGGGGTCCGGAAAAACTGTTTTTT.

This clone was counted a few times. The rearrangement uses TRBV5-4 and TRBJ2-2; 7 nucleotides match TRBD2. Losses at the gene ends were 4 bases for V and 6 bases for J; bases not matched to a gene: 3. The CDR3 contains 13 residues. The germline gives CDR1 SGHNT, CDR2 YYREEE (reference sequence). The CDR3 coding sequence is TGTGCCAGCAGCCGCCGGGGGGCCGGGGAGCTGTTTTTT. Translated: CASSRRGAGELFF.

This clone was counted only a few times. The chain combines TRBV2 with TRBJ2-7; 7 bases line up with TRBD1. CDR1 SNHLY and CDR2 FYNNEI come from the germline V gene. There are 11 residues in the CDR3. V lost 9 bases to trimming and J lost 5 bases; unmatched junction nucleotides: 4. This CDR3 is CASTTGDEQYF. CDR3 DNA: TGTGCCAGTACTACAGGGGACGAGCAGTACTTC. Drawing the rest from reference TRBV2 and TRBJ2-7, the complete variable domain is EPEVTQTPSHQVTQMGQEVILRCVPISNHLYFYWYRQILGQKVEFLVSFYNNEISEKSEIFDDQFSVERPDGSNFTLKIRSTKLEDSAMYFCASTTGDEQYFGPGTRLTVT.

This clone was counted between two and nine times. The chain carries TRBV6-1 and TRBJ1-4; D possibly corresponds to TRBD1 (6 bases). V lost 5 bases and J 3 bases, leaving 13 bases between the germline ends. CDR3 length: 15 residues. CDR1 is MNHNS and CDR2 is SASEGT in the germline V gene. CDR3 region: CASSSGQSANEKLFF. The CDR3 bases are TGTGCCAGCAGTTCCGGACAGTCCGCTAATGAAAAACTGTTTTTT.

This clone has a handful of counts. The chain joins TRBV6-5 to TRBJ1-3, with a tentative D call TRBD1 (5 bases). V lost 0 bases and J lost 4, with 10 bases in between. The CDR3 has 15 amino acids. Germline CDR1 reads MNHEY; CDR2 reads SVGAGI. The DNA of the CDR3 is TGTGCCAGCAGTTACTCGGGGGATTCGGGAAACACCATATATTTT. It yields the protein CASSYSGDSGNTIYF.

The rearrangement links TRBV5-1 to TRBJ1-3, with D possibly being TRBD1 (5 bases). V was trimmed by 0 bases and J by 0 bases, leaving 7 bases between them. Germline V gene sequence: CDR1 SGHRS, CDR2 YFSETQ. CDR3 length: 15 amino acids. The CDR3 DNA follows: TGCGCCAGCAGCTTGGACGGGGCCTCTGGAAACACCATATATTTT. This encodes CASSLDGASGNTIYF.

V is TRBV9 and J is TRBJ1-4, with 8 positions matching TRBD1. V was pared by 0 bases and J by 6 bases, with 4 bases of the junction left unmatched. The CDR3 length is 15 residues. The V gene's germline CDR1 is SGDLS and CDR2 YYNGEE. Here the CDR3 reads CASSVGVGQDEKLFF. CDR3 DNA: TGTGCCAGCAGCGTAGGGGTGGGACAGGATGAAAAACTGTTTTTT. Full variable domain (rest looked up from reference TRBV9 and TRBJ1-4): DSGVTQTPKHLITATGQRVTLRCSPRSGDLSVYWYQQSLDQGLQFLIQYYNGEERAKGNILERFSAQQFPDLHSELNLSSLELGDSALYFCASSVGVGQDEKLFFGSGTQLSVL.

This clone occurred a few times. The chain joins TRBV10-3 to TRBJ2-1, with D perhaps matching TRBD1 (6 bases). In germline, CDR1 is ENHRY, CDR2 SYGVKD. The CDR3 has 13 amino acids. Trimming pared 10 bases from V and 1 base from J, leaving 11 bases between. CDR3 sequence (DNA): TGTGCCAGCAGCCAGGGGTCCTACAATGAGCAGTTCTTC. Translated: CASSQGSYNEQFF.

The rearrangement joins TRBV28 to TRBJ2-1; 9 nucleotides match TRBD1. The V and J ends lost 6 bases and 4 bases, in that order; junction bases with no gene match: 7. This CDR3 contains 15 residues. Germline V CDR1 and CDR2: MDHEN, SYDVKM. This chain's CDR3 is CASSSRQGGYNEQFF. CDR3 coding DNA: TGTGCCAGCAGCTCGAGACAGGGGGGTTACAATGAGCAGTTCTTC.

This clone was found a few times. The chain combines TRBV6-5 with TRBJ2-3, with no clear D. CDR3 size: 12 residues. CDR1 MNHEY and CDR2 SVGAGI come from the germline V gene. V was trimmed by 5 bases and J by 9 bases, leaving 12 bases between them. The CDR3 nucleotides are TGTGCCAGCAGTCGACCACTCCAAACGCAGTATTTT. The encoded protein is CASSRPLQTQYF.

Notes on this clone: A read error is the likely source, as a far larger clone sits one nucleotide away. This sample includes further DNA sequences coding for the same CDR3. The chain links TRBV11-2 to TRBJ2-3, with 11 bases matching TRBD2. J lost 3 bases, V lost 5 bases, and 4 bases had no gene match. Germline CDR1 is SGHAT and CDR2 is FQNNGV. This CDR3 region has 15 residues. The CDR3 here is CASSPGLAETDTQYF. The DNA for the CDR3 is TGTGCCAGCAGCCCGGGACTAGCGGAGACAGATACGCAGTATTTT.

The chain combines TRBV7-9 with TRBJ2-2; 8 positions agree with TRBD2. The CDR3 spans 15 residues. Germline CDR1 is SEHNR and CDR2 is FQNEAQ (reference sequence). The trim removed 4 bases at V and 4 bases at J, leaving 5 bases unmatched. CDR3 nucleotide sequence: TGTGCCAGCAGCTACGGACTAGCTAGCACCGGGGAGCTGTTTTTT. This translates into CASSYGLASTGELFF. The full variable domain, its missing parts supplied by reference TRBV7-9 and TRBJ2-2, is DTGVSQNPRHKITKRGQNVTFRCDPISEHNRLYWYRQTLGQGPEFLTYFQNEAQLEKSRLLSDRFSAERPKGSFSTLEIQRTEQGDSAMYLCASSYGLASTGELFFGEGSRLTVL.

The sample holds many counts of this clone. The chain joins TRBV5-6 to TRBJ1-1; 8 nucleotides line up with TRBD1. Germline trimming cut 3 bases from V and 1 base from J; bases unmatched to any gene: 5. CDR1 and CDR2 (germline): SGHDT, YYEEEE. This CDR3 has 15 residues. Here the CDR3 reads CASSYLDRANTEAFF. The CDR3 DNA reads TGTGCCAGCAGCTACTTGGACAGGGCGAACACTGAAGCTTTCTTT.

This clone was counted only a few times. The same CDR3 is also encoded by other DNA sequences in this sample. The J gene is TRBJ1-1, the V gene TRBV7-2; D may be TRBD1 (6 bases). Trimming stripped 1 base from V and 4 bases from J, with 10 bases between. This CDR3 contains 14 residues. From germline, CDR1 is SGHTA and CDR2 FQGNSA. This CDR3 reads CASSLVQGGTEAFF. The CDR3 region has the DNA TGTGCCAGCAGCTTAGTACAGGGAGGCACTGAAGCTTTCTTT.

The genes are TRBV9 and TRBJ2-7; TRBD2 matches 11 bases. This CDR3 has 18 amino acids. The germline V gene has CDR1 SGDLS and CDR2 YYNGEE. The V gene end was trimmed by 4 bases and the J gene end by 0 bases; junction bases not matched to a gene: 12. In nucleotides, the CDR3 is TGTGCCAGCAGCCGACGCCGGCTAGCGGGGGGCTCCTCCTACGAGCAGTACTTC. Translating it yields CASSRRRLAGGSSYEQYF.

The rearrangement uses TRBV28 and TRBJ1-6; TRBD1 matches 7 bases. The length of the CDR3 is 16 residues. V lost 5 bases, J lost 3 bases, and 7 bases stayed unmatched. Germline loops: CDR1 MDHEN, CDR2 SYDVKM. CDR3 amino acids: CASSRPGQHYNSPLHF. The CDR3 DNA is TGTGCCAGCAGTCGCCCGGGACAGCACTATAATTCACCCCTCCACTTT.

This clone was seen only a few times. The chain has TRBV7-2 and TRBJ1-1; D might be TRBD1 (5 bases). The V end lost 6 bases, the J end lost 11 bases, and 13 bases lay between the germline ends. The CDR3 has 11 residues. Germline loops: CDR1 SGHTA, CDR2 FQGNSA. In DNA form, the CDR3 reads TGTGCCAGCAGTCGGCAGGGTGGCGCTTTCTTT. Encoded protein: CASSRQGGAFF.

The chain is built from TRBV6-5 and TRBJ1-3; D uncertain. Looked up from germline, CDR1 is MNHEY and CDR2 is SVGAGI. V was clipped by 11 bases and J by 0 bases, with 5 bases between them. The CDR3 covers 11 residues. CDR3 loop: CAAYSGNTIYF. In DNA, the CDR3 is TGTGCCGCCTACTCTGGAAACACCATATATTTT.

This clone was picked up one time. This rearrangement joins TRBV7-2 to TRBJ1-6; D unresolved. The germline gives CDR1 SGHTA, CDR2 FQGNSA. The V end was cut by 2 bases, the J end by 7 bases, with 15 bases between. The CDR3 contains 16 residues. The chain's CDR3 is CASSLIQARFNSPLHF. The CDR3 DNA reads as TGTGCCAGCAGCTTAATCCAAGCACGGTTCAATTCACCCCTCCACTTT.

The chain recombines TRBV6-1 with TRBJ1-2; D is unresolved. V lost 7 bases and J lost 3, with 9 bases in between. Germline CDR1 is MNHNS and CDR2 is SASEGT. This CDR3 has 12 amino acids. The CDR3 DNA reads as TGTGCCAGCAAGGAGTGGGACTATGGCTACACCTTC. Residues: CASKEWDYGYTF.

The rearrangement links TRBV5-1 to TRBJ2-7; TRBD1 or TRBD2 may be the D gene (5 bases each). The germline V gene has CDR1 SGHRS and CDR2 YFSETQ. The length of the CDR3 is 13 residues. Trimming pared 0 bases from V and 3 bases from J, leaving 7 bases between. The CDR3 region has the DNA TGCGCCAGCAGCTTGGGGGACGGCTACGAGCAGTACTTC. Protein sequence: CASSLGDGYEQYF.

There are a few counts of this clone. The chain couples TRBV10-3 to TRBJ2-5; 7 bases line up with TRBD2. This CDR3 is 14 amino acids long. The germline gives CDR1 ENHRY, CDR2 SYGVKD. Unmatched junction bases numbered 5, after V lost 4 bases and J lost 3 bases. As DNA, the CDR3 is TGTGCCATCAGTGCTATGGGGAGGGAAGAGACCCAGTACTTC. Translation gives CAISAMGREETQYF.

V gene TRBV7-2 combines with J gene TRBJ2-5, with D possibly being TRBD1 (6 bases). Germline CDR1 SGHTA, CDR2 FQGNSA. This CDR3 comprises 13 residues. V lost 3 bases, J lost 2 bases, and 7 bases lay in between. The CDR3 reads CASSFDRQETQYF. The CDR3 DNA follows: TGTGCCAGCAGCTTCGACAGGCAAGAGACCCAGTACTTC. The variable domain in full, completed from reference TRBV7-2 and TRBJ2-5, reads GAGVSQSPSNKVTEKGKDVELRCDPISGHTALYWYRQSLGQGLEFLIYFQGNSAPDKSGLPSDRFSAERTGGSVSTLTIQRTQQEDSAVYLCASSFDRQETQYFGPGTRLLVL.

The V call is TRBV2, the J call TRBJ2-5; no clear D gene. Trimming pared 0 bases from V and 2 bases from J, leaving 7 bases between. This CDR3 is built from 14 residues. Germline CDR1 and CDR2: SNHLY and FYNNEI. In nucleotides, the CDR3 is TGTGCCAGCAGTGAAGCTCGAGCTCAAGAGACCCAGTACTTC. Encoded protein: CASSEARAQETQYF.

In its sample, this clone was seen a few times. This chain uses TRBV28 with TRBJ1-2; D call uncertain. The germline V gene has CDR1 MDHEN and CDR2 SYDVKM. The CDR3 loop spans 12 amino acids. With 2 bases removed from V and 8 bases from J, the gap between germline ends came to 9 bases. As DNA, the CDR3 is TGTGCCAGCAGTTTAGTTGTGGGGGGCTACACCTTC. Protein product: CASSLVVGGYTF.

V is TRBV9 and J is TRBJ2-7, with 9 bases aligning to TRBD1. The V and J ends lost 0 bases and 3 bases, in that order; junction bases with no gene match: 4. The CDR3 runs to 15 residues. Per germline, CDR1 SGDLS and CDR2 YYNGEE. CDR3 region: CASSVDEGQGYEQYF. CDR3 DNA sequence: TGTGCCAGCAGCGTAGACGAGGGACAGGGCTACGAGCAGTACTTC.

This sequence joins TRBV4-2 and TRBJ1-5; D not certain. The CDR3 contains 16 residues. The germline V and J ends were trimmed by 1 base and 2 bases, with 12 bases remaining between them. CDR1 is LGHNA and CDR2 is YNFKEQ in the germline V gene. CDR3 region: CASSQVAISGNQPQHF. The DNA for the CDR3 is TGTGCCAGCAGCCAAGTGGCCATTTCGGGCAATCAGCCCCAGCATTTT.

The rearrangement joins TRBV28 to TRBJ2-1, with 9 bases fitting TRBD1. V trimming: 4 bases; J trimming: 8 bases; junction bases outside the gene matches: 6. This CDR3 comprises 14 residues. CDR1 MDHEN and CDR2 SYDVKM come from the germline V gene. DNA of the CDR3: TGTGCCAGCAGTTCGGGACAGGGCGTCGATGAGCAGTTCTTC. Translating gives CASSSGQGVDEQFF.

This chain connects TRBV6-5 to TRBJ2-3, with D hard to call. Germline V gives CDR1 MNHEY, CDR2 SVGAGI. The CDR3 runs to 14 residues. V shed 1 base and J shed 2 bases, with 7 bases lying between them. In DNA form, the CDR3 reads TGTGCCAGCAGTTACTTCTCCTACACAGATACGCAGTATTTT. Encoded protein: CASSYFSYTDTQYF.

This clone was counted only a few times. The chain has TRBV5-4 and TRBJ2-3, with D possibly matching TRBD1 (5 bases). CDR3 length: 15 amino acids. Trimming removed 0 bases at V and 4 bases at J, with 12 bases between. Germline V gives CDR1 SGHNT, CDR2 YYREEE (reference sequence). CDR3 sequence: CASSLGGHRADTQYF. The CDR3, as DNA: TGTGCCAGCAGCTTGGGGGGCCACCGCGCAGATACGCAGTATTTT. Variable domain in full (rest from reference TRBV5-4 and TRBJ2-3): ETGVTQSPTHLIKTRGQQVTLRCSSQSGHNTVSWYQQALGQGPQFIFQYYREEENGRGNFPPRFSGLQFPNYSSELNVNALELDDSALYLCASSLGGHRADTQYFGPGTRLTVL.

The chain has TRBV6-5 and TRBJ1-2; 10 positions agree with TRBD1. CDR1 and CDR2 (germline): MNHEY, SVGAGI. The J segment lost 8 bases and the V segment lost 5 bases, leaving 8 bases of the junction unmatched. The CDR3 covers 14 residues. The CDR3 is CASSGTGEVRGYTF. The DNA of the CDR3 is TGTGCCAGCAGTGGGACAGGGGAGGTGAGAGGCTACACCTTC.